This passage covers 31 T cell receptor beta chains from one sample sequenced in a study of blood T cell repertoires in COVID-19. Some clones are missing from TCRdb's copy, which holds only in-frame ones; the method was immunoSEQ multiplex PCR. The top ten hold more than 15% of the sample, which has 95,000 to 150,000 clones, 80% seen once. The sequencing input was peripheral blood. These receptors were taken from a man in his fifties or sixties with active or convalescent COVID-19.

This rearrangement joins TRBV28 to TRBJ2-7; possible D gene TRBD1, 5 bases. The CDR3 is made up of 14 amino acids. V shed 3 bases and J shed 5 bases, with 14 bases lying between them. CDR1 is MDHEN, CDR2 SYDVKM, per germline. The CDR3 region is CASSLTVGWNEQYF. The CDR3 region has the DNA TGTGCCAGCAGTTTGACAGTGGGTTGGAACGAGCAGTACTTC.

CDR3 residues: CASSLGAGGEAYEQYF. CDR3 bases: TGTGCCAGCAGTCTAGGGGCCGGAGGGGAGGCATACGAGCAGTACTTC. The chain uses TRBV28 and TRBJ2-7; TRBD2 is a possible D gene (6 bases). Between the trimmed V and J ends, which lost 5 bases and 4 bases, there was a span of 21 bases. This CDR3 spans 16 amino acids. CDR1 MDHEN and CDR2 SYDVKM come from the germline V gene.

The rearrangement joins TRBV25-1 to TRBJ2-7; TRBD2 agrees at 10 bases. With 3 bases clipped from V and 6 bases from J, the junction kept 5 bases outside the gene matches. Per germline, CDR1 MGHDK and CDR2 SYGVNS. This CDR3 has 14 amino acids. This CDR3 is CASSDRLAGVEQYF. The DNA for the CDR3 is TGTGCCAGCAGTGATAGGCTAGCGGGGGTCGAGCAGTACTTC.

The genes are TRBV9 and TRBJ1-2; D gene unclear. CDR3 length: 14 amino acids. Looked up from germline, CDR1 is SGDLS and CDR2 is YYNGEE. V gave up 4 bases and J gave up 1 base, with 11 bases separating them. The CDR3 sequence is CASSPQTSNYGYTF. Here the CDR3 DNA reads TGTGCCAGCAGCCCCCAAACAAGTAACTATGGCTACACCTTC.

The V gene is TRBV15, the J gene TRBJ2-7; a weak D match, TRBD1 (6 bases). This CDR3 has 13 residues. Germline V gene sequence: CDR1 LNHNV, CDR2 YYDKDF (reference sequence). V gave up 6 bases and J gave up 4 bases, with 13 bases separating them. The CDR3 spells CATSYRGSYEQYF. CDR3 nucleotides: TGTGCCACCAGTTATAGGGGGAGTTACGAGCAGTACTTC.

The chain carries TRBV14 and TRBJ2-1, with a possible D match to TRBD2 (6 bases). From germline, CDR1 is SGHDN and CDR2 FVKESK. The ends were cut back, 2 bases at V and 15 bases at J, with 17 bases in the middle. The CDR3 sequence is 13 residues long. The chain's CDR3 is CASSQTTGTRRFF. CDR3 in DNA: TGTGCCAGCAGCCAAACGACCGGGACTCGTAGGTTCTTC.

As for this clone: Other DNA sequences of this sample code for an identical CDR3. This chain joins TRBV6-2 or TRBV6-3 and TRBJ1-5; 9 bases match TRBD1. V lost 4 bases, J lost 7 bases, and 5 bases stayed unmatched. The CDR3 consists of 14 residues. CDR1 and CDR2 (germline): MNHEY, SVGEGT. CDR3 nucleotides: TGTGCCAGCAGTTCCACAGGGGGCAGGCAGCCCCAGCATTTT. Protein product: CASSSTGGRQPQHF.

This clone has more than one count but fewer than ten. This chain connects TRBV6-5 to TRBJ2-7, with 8 bases lining up with TRBD1. The germline V gene encodes CDR1 MNHEY and CDR2 SVGAGI. CDR3 length: 15 amino acids. V was pared by 6 bases and J by 5 bases, with 12 bases of the junction left unmatched. As DNA, the CDR3 is TGTGCCAGCAGGGCCTTGGGGACAGGAAGGAACGAGCAGTACTTC. Amino acids: CASRALGTGRNEQYF.

The rearrangement joins TRBV7-3 to TRBJ2-3, with TRBD2 matching 8 bases. Germline V gene data show CDR1 as SGHTA and CDR2 as FQGTGA. V gave up 6 bases and J gave up 4 bases; unmatched junction bases: 3. The CDR3 length is 13 residues. CDR3 loop: CASRETSADTQYF. The CDR3 coding sequence is TGTGCCAGCAGGGAGACTAGCGCAGATACGCAGTATTTT.

This chain joins TRBV7-8 and TRBJ1-1; TRBD1 is a possible D gene (5 bases). The CDR3 loop spans 15 amino acids. V shed 0 bases and J shed 2 bases, with 10 bases lying between them. Germline lookup yields CDR1 SGHVS and CDR2 FQNEAQ. The CDR3 loop is CASSLAQQGNTEAFF. CDR3 nucleotide sequence: TGTGCCAGCAGCTTAGCGCAGCAGGGCAACACTGAAGCTTTCTTT. Full variable domain (outside the CDR3, taken from reference TRBV7-8 and TRBJ1-1): GAGVSQSPRYKVAKRGQDVALRCDPISGHVSLFWYQQALGQGPEFLTYFQNEAQLDKSGLPSDRFFAERPEGSVSTLKIQRTQQEDSAVYLCASSLAQQGNTEAFFGQGTRLTVV.

The chain is built from TRBV3-1 (or the pseudogene TRBV3-2) and TRBJ1-2, with D perhaps matching TRBD1 (6 bases). The CDR3 has 15 amino acids. Trimming shortened V by 6 bases and J by 6 bases, and 20 bases separated the two germline ends. Looked up from germline, CDR1 is LGHDT and CDR2 is YNNKEL (reference sequence). CDR3 nucleotides: TGTGCCAGCAGTCCTAGTATTGACAAGGGGGATGGCTACACCTTC. This codes for CASSPSIDKGDGYTF.

The chain joins TRBV6-5 to TRBJ1-6; TRBD1 matches at 7 bases. With 6 bases clipped from V and 4 bases from J, the junction kept 6 bases outside the gene matches. The CDR3 loop spans 15 amino acids. Per the germline V gene, CDR1 is MNHEY and CDR2 is SVGAGI. Here the CDR3 reads CASRERGQYNSPLHF. As DNA, the CDR3 is TGTGCCAGCAGGGAGAGGGGACAGTATAATTCACCCCTCCACTTT.

V and J are TRBV5-1 and TRBJ2-5, with 9 bases aligning to TRBD2. V was clipped by 7 bases and J by 5 bases; unmatched bases: 12. The CDR3 has 15 amino acids. CDR1 SGHRS and CDR2 YFSETQ come from the germline V gene. CDR3 loop: CASSRLSGSPETQYF. The DNA of the CDR3 is TGCGCCAGCTCGCGACTTAGCGGGAGCCCGGAGACCCAGTACTTC.

This chain uses TRBV5-1 with TRBJ2-1; 10 nucleotides agree with TRBD2. This CDR3 has 17 amino acids. Germline lookup yields CDR1 SGHRS and CDR2 YFSETQ. V shed 5 bases, J shed 0 bases, and the junction held 8 bases outside the gene matches. The CDR3 DNA reads as TGCGCCAGCAGGAGAGGAACTAGCGGGGTCTCCTACAATGAGCAGTTCTTC. It codes for CASRRGTSGVSYNEQFF. The full variable domain, in which reference TRBV5-1 and TRBJ2-1 provide the parts outside the CDR3, is KAGVTQTPRYLIKTRGQQVTLSCSPISGHRSVSWYQQTPGQGLQFLFEYFSETQRNKGNFPGRFSGRQFSNSRSEMNVSTLELGDSALYLCASRRGTSGVSYNEQFFGPGTRLTVL.

This clone has a handful of counts. The chain couples TRBV7-9 to TRBJ2-7, with unresolved D. Germline V gene lookup returns CDR1 SEHNR and CDR2 FQNEAQ (reference sequence). This CDR3 contains 13 residues. The V end lost 1 base, the J end lost 1 base, and 5 bases lay between the germline ends. The CDR3: CASSLDESYEQYF. DNA for the CDR3: TGTGCCAGCAGCTTAGACGAGTCCTACGAGCAGTACTTC.

The chain couples TRBV10-3 to TRBJ1-5; 7 bases agree with TRBD1. V gave up 2 bases and J gave up 4 bases; unmatched junction bases: 8. The CDR3 sequence is 16 residues long. Looked up from germline, CDR1 is ENHRY and CDR2 is SYGVKD. The CDR3 nucleotides are TGTGCCATCAGTGAGAGCACAGGGGTCATAAATCAGCCCCAGCATTTT. Translated, it gives CAISESTGVINQPQHF.

The gene calls are TRBV7-9 and TRBJ1-1; D is uncertain. This CDR3 has 15 amino acids. Germline assignment: CDR1 SEHNR and CDR2 FQNEAQ (reference sequence). Trimming took off 1 base at V and 0 bases at J, with 9 bases between the two ends. Here the CDR3 reads CASSLVRLMNTEAFF. CDR3 coding DNA: TGTGCCAGCAGCTTAGTCCGGTTAATGAACACTGAAGCTTTCTTT.

The chain joins TRBV30 to TRBJ2-3; 9 bases agree with TRBD1. The trim removed 5 bases at V and 4 bases at J, leaving 7 bases unmatched. The germline V gene encodes CDR1 GTSNPN and CDR2 SVGIG (reference sequence). This CDR3 is built from 14 residues. CDR3 nucleotide sequence: TGTGCCTGGGAAGGTCGGACAGGGGCAGATACGCAGTATTTT. As protein: CAWEGRTGADTQYF.

J is TRBJ1-5 and V is TRBV6-5; D is ambiguous. Germline lookup yields CDR1 MNHEY and CDR2 SVGAGI. Trimming took 7 bases from V and 3 from J, leaving 16 bases between them. CDR3 length: 15 residues. The CDR3 sequence is CASILLGGHNQPQHF. The CDR3 DNA follows: TGTGCCAGCATTTTGTTAGGAGGGCACAATCAGCCCCAGCATTTT.

The CDR3 spells CASSRIGTGCFWLNIQYF. CDR3 nucleotides: TGTGCCAGCAGTCGCATCGGGACAGGGTGTTTTTGGTTGAACATTCAGTACTTC. This chain links TRBV6-6 with TRBJ2-4; 9 bases line up with TRBD1. CDR1 and CDR2 from the germline V gene are MNHNY and SVGAGI (reference sequence). This CDR3 has 18 residues. The J segment lost 7 bases and the V segment lost 5 bases, leaving 18 bases of the junction unmatched.

The genes are TRBV13 and TRBJ2-2, with D perhaps matching TRBD1 (5 bases). The V gene's germline CDR1 is PRHDT and CDR2 FYEKMQ (reference sequence). V gave up 0 bases and J gave up 2 bases, with 7 bases separating them. CDR3 length: 15 amino acids. The CDR3 spells CASSLGGVNTGELFF. The CDR3 DNA reads as TGTGCCAGCAGCTTAGGAGGGGTTAACACCGGGGAGCTGTTTTTT. The whole variable domain, remainder taken from reference TRBV13 and TRBJ2-2, is AAGVIQSPRHLIKEKRETATLKCYPIPRHDTVYWYQQGPGQDPQFLISFYEKMQSDKGSIPDRFSAQQFSDYHSELNMSSLELGDSALYFCASSLGGVNTGELFFGEGSRLTVL.

CDR3 DNA sequence: TGTGCCAGCAGTCCCTACGATCGACTTCGGTACGAGCAGTACTTC. Its protein is CASSPYDRLRYEQYF. The rearrangement uses TRBV6-6 and TRBJ2-7; D uncertain. The germline CDR1 and CDR2 sequences are MNHNY and SVGAGI (reference sequence). V was pared by 5 bases and J by 4 bases, with 18 bases between. The CDR3 loop spans 15 amino acids.

Only a few counts were recorded for this clone. The chain couples TRBV7-6 to TRBJ1-2; a weak D match, TRBD1 (6 bases). CDR3 length: 15 residues. Germline V gene data show CDR1 as SGHVS and CDR2 as FNYEAQ. Trimming stripped 1 base from V and 2 bases from J, with 11 bases between. In nucleotides, the CDR3 is TGTGCCAGCAGCTTAGGGGGGGGCCAAAACTATGGCTACACCTTC. This codes for CASSLGGGQNYGYTF.

This clone was recorded a few times. V usage is TRBV4-1 and J usage is TRBJ2-1, with 9 bases fitting TRBD1. Unmatched junction bases numbered 6, after V lost 8 bases and J lost 7 bases. The germline V gene encodes CDR1 MGHRA and CDR2 YSYEKL. The CDR3 loop spans 13 amino acids. CDR3 coding DNA: TGCGCCAGCGGAACAGGGGGCTTTAATGAGCAGTTCTTC. Protein sequence: CASGTGGFNEQFF.

In this sample, this clone turned up a few times. The rearrangement uses TRBV13 and TRBJ2-7; 8 bases are shared with TRBD2. V gave up 5 bases and J gave up 2 bases; unmatched junction bases: 8. CDR1 is PRHDT, CDR2 FYEKMQ, per germline (reference sequence). The CDR3 contains 15 residues. CDR3 nucleotides: TGTGCCAGCAGCCCCGGGGGGGGGCTTCCCTACGAGCAGTACTTC. Translated: CASSPGGGLPYEQYF.

The DNA for the CDR3 is TGTGCCAGCGAGGACAGGGGGAACACTGAAGCTTTCTTT. Translation gives CASEDRGNTEAFF. The chain carries TRBV12-3 or TRBV12-4 and TRBJ1-1; 9 bases are a match to TRBD1. The CDR3 runs to 13 residues. Unmatched junction bases numbered 2, after V lost 8 bases and J lost 1 base.

This rearrangement joins TRBV7-2 to TRBJ2-7; TRBD2 aligns across 11 bases. Germline assignment: CDR1 SGHTA and CDR2 FQGNSA. The CDR3 extends over 17 amino acids. Unmatched junction bases numbered 13, after V lost 5 bases and J lost 4 bases. The CDR3 DNA reads TGTGCCAGCAGCCCCCGGGGCGCAACTAGCGGGAGTTACGAGCAGTACTTC. Amino acid sequence: CASSPRGATSGSYEQYF.

The CDR3, as DNA: TGTGCCAGCAGTTTTTCCAGGGGGCGGGAGACCCAGTACTTC. The encoded protein is CASSFSRGRETQYF. The V call is TRBV28, the J call TRBJ2-5; 8 positions agree with TRBD1. Germline loops: CDR1 MDHEN, CDR2 SYDVKM. This CDR3 contains 14 residues. V lost 3 bases to trimming and J lost 5 bases; unmatched junction nucleotides: 5.

The J gene is TRBJ2-1, the V gene TRBV27; 9 nucleotides align to TRBD2. J gave up 7 bases and V 4 bases, and 11 bases lay outside the gene matches. Germline CDR1 and CDR2: MNHEY and SMNVEV (reference sequence). The CDR3 has 16 amino acids. The CDR3 DNA reads TGTGCCAGCAGTTCGGGACTAGCCCGGGGGGGAAATGAGCAGTTCTTC. Protein sequence: CASSSGLARGGNEQFF.

In nucleotides, the CDR3 is TGCGCCAGCAGCCAAGATCTGACAGTGGGTTCACCCCTCCACTTT. Its protein is CASSQDLTVGSPLHF. This chain connects TRBV4-3 to TRBJ1-6; TRBD1 is a possible D gene (5 bases). V lost 0 bases, J lost 9 bases, and 12 bases lay in between. CDR1 LGHNA and CDR2 YSLEER come from the germline V gene. The CDR3 has 15 amino acids.

The chain employs TRBV28 and TRBJ2-7; possible D gene TRBD1, 5 bases. This CDR3 comprises 13 residues. In germline, CDR1 is MDHEN, CDR2 SYDVKM. Trimming shortened V by 6 bases and J by 9 bases, and 18 bases separated the two germline ends. CDR3 DNA: TGTGCCAGCAGCAACACCTTAGACAGCAGGCAGTACTTC. It codes for CASSNTLDSRQYF.